This TCR beta chain was identified in a study of blood T cell repertoires in COVID-19. In germline, CDR1 is WNHNN, CDR2 SYGVQD (reference sequence). Trimming stripped 4 bases from V and 1 base from J, with 18 bases between. This CDR3 is 17 amino acids long. TCRdb keeps only in-frame clones here, not all; method: immunoSEQ multiplex PCR. Counted here are about 73,000 clones, roughly nine tenths occurring once; the ten biggest clones make up approximately 8.9%. This sequence joins TRBV10-1 and TRBJ2-3; D not certain. The sequenced sample was peripheral blood. The TCR comes from a man at least 80 years old with acute or convalescent COVID-19. DNA for the CDR3: TGCGCCAGCAGTGGAGGAGATACACGGTATGGCACAGATACGCAGTATTTT. Protein sequence: CASSGGDTRYGTDTQYF.